This T cell receptor beta chain came from a study of shared clonotypes between healthy human individuals. Study results and caveats: The researchers took only blood, and tissue repertoires probably look different. Generation probabilities of non-shared clonotypes were lower (relative to those shared by all four donors).

Germline V CDR1 and CDR2: SEHNR, FQNEAQ (reference sequence). V lost 1 base, J lost 11 bases, and 8 bases lay in between. The CDR3 is 11 amino acids. A deep-level run was used for the assay. Several immunoSEQ plates received, in even portions, the genomic DNA of each subset. Profiled with immunoSEQ multiplex PCR; TCRdb holds only in-frame clones, not every one. There are around 2.5 million clones in the sample; roughly 93% occur only once, and approximately 0.35% lies in the top ten. About this clone itself: Its antigen is not identified.

This clonotype originated in a man aged 18 to 30 in good health. Some clones in this sample may be carry-over from other donors' samples. The chain is built from TRBV7-9 and TRBJ2-5; D may be TRBD1 or TRBD2 (5 bases each). Material for sequencing was naive CD4+ T cells from PBMCs. As to subset: CD45RA+ positively selected. CDR3 sequence: CASSLGGSQYF. Here the CDR3 DNA reads TGTGCCAGCAGCTTAGGGGGGTCTCAGTACTTC.